This TCR beta chain was profiled in a study of cytomegalovirus exposure and HLA in healthy donors. The PCR had 60 Vbeta and 13 Jbeta primers. TCRdb keeps only in-frame clones here, not all; method: immunoSEQ multiplex PCR. The sample includes 150,000 to 200,000 clones, 65% to 80% of them seen just once. Turning to this clone: The antigen is not known.

Study-level points and caveats: An Asian-associated ancestry cluster reportedly showed fewer N-insertions than the roughly 670-donor mean in a later analysis. Three CMV-associated chains proved CMV antigen-specific in vitro. Across all donors, roughly uniform sequencing depth was an assumption of the presence/absence analyses.

The TCR sequence derives from a woman aged 25 to 39 in good health and CMV-seronegative. The sequenced sample was PBMCs.

CDR3 bases: TGTGCCAGCACCGAAGGAGGCGCAGGCCTAGGCTATGGCTACACCTTC. Protein product: CASTEGGAGLGYGYTF. This chain uses TRBV2 with TRBJ1-2; no clear D gene. Trimming stripped 7 bases from V and 4 bases from J, with 22 bases between. Germline CDR1 is SNHLY and CDR2 is FYNNEI. This CDR3 is built from 16 residues.